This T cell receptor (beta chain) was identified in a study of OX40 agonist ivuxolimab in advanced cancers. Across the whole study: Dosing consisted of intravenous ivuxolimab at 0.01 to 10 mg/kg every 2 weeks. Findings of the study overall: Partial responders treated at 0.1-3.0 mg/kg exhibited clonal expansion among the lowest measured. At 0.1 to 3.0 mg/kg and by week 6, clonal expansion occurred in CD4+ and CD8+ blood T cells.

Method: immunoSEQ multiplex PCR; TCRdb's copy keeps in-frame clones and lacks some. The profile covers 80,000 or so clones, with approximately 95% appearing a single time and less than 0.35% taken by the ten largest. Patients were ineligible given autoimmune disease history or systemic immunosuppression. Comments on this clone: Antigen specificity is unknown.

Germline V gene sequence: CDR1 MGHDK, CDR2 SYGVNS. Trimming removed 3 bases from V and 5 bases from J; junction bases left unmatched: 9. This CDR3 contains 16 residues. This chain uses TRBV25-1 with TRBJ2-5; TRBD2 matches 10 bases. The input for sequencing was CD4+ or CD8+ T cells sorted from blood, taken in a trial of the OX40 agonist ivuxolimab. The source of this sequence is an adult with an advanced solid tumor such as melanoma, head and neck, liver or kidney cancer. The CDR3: CASSDPSAGGHETQYF. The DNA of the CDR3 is TGTGCCAGCAGTGATCCCTCAGCGGGGGGGCACGAGACCCAGTACTTC.